This TCR beta chain derives from a study of blood T cell repertoires in COVID-19. Overall study context: Samples of COVID-19 (acute and convalescent) were obtained from the United States, Italy and Spain. In each case, the material was cDNA or gDNA derived from T cells, B-cell-depleted T cells, or PBMCs.

CDR1 MNHEY and CDR2 SVGAGI come from the germline V gene. Trimming took 6 bases from V and 4 from J, leaving 12 bases between them. The CDR3 is made up of 13 amino acids. Libraries were prepared by immunoSEQ multiplex PCR; TCRdb keeps only in-frame clonotypes and omits some of them. The top ten hold roughly 2.1% of the sample, which has around 300,000 clones, about 89% seen once. The source of this sequence is a man aged 50 or older with acute or convalescent COVID-19. Sequences were obtained from peripheral blood. J is TRBJ1-2 and V is TRBV6-5, with a weak D call TRBD1 (6 bases). The CDR3 nucleotides read TGTGCCAGCAGGGGAGGGGGGGCCTATGGCTACACCTTC. Translating gives CASRGGGAYGYTF.